This TCR beta chain appears in the sequencing data of a study of T cell responses to AZD1222 COVID-19 vaccine. General observations from the study: Receipt of two AZD1222 doses was followed by a rise in Spike-specific TCR breadth and depth.

On this clone: Its antigen remains unknown.

J gave up 2 bases and V 1 base, and 6 bases lay outside the gene matches. This CDR3 spans 16 amino acids. Germline loops: CDR1 SEHNR, CDR2 FQNEAQ (reference sequence). Sequencing used immunoSEQ multiplex PCR; TCRdb keeps in-frame clones, though not all of them. The sample yields about 180,000 clones, approximately 90% seen once. The V call is TRBV7-9, the J call TRBJ2-3; 7 nucleotides match TRBD2. This receptor was obtained from an adult who received the AZD1222 COVID-19 vaccine. Sequenced material: peripheral blood, taken 28 days after the second AZD1222 dose. The chain's CDR3 is CASSLEGLAATDTQYF. The CDR3 region has the DNA TGTGCCAGCAGCTTAGAGGGGCTAGCGGCCACAGATACGCAGTATTTT. Using reference TRBV7-9 and TRBJ2-3 for the parts outside the CDR3, the full variable domain is DTGVSQNPRHKITKRGQNVTFRCDPISEHNRLYWYRQTLGQGPEFLTYFQNEAQLEKSRLLSDRFSAERPKGSFSTLEIQRTEQGDSAMYLCASSLEGLAATDTQYFGPGTRLTVL.